This entry lists 18 T cell receptor beta chains sequenced from one sample in a study of blood T cell repertoires in COVID-19. TCRdb's table, derived via immunoSEQ multiplex PCR, lists solely in-frame clones and lacks some. The data contain more than 75,000 clones, approximately 86% of them singletons. Sequenced input: peripheral blood. The receptors stem from a man older than 75 with active or convalescent COVID-19.

The rearrangement joins TRBV2 to TRBJ2-2; 7 bases agree with TRBD1. In germline, CDR1 is SNHLY, CDR2 FYNNEI. The CDR3 length is 15 residues. V was pared by 10 bases and J by 0 bases, with 8 bases of the junction left unmatched. In nucleotides, the CDR3 is TGTGCCAACACAAGGGGGCCTTCGAACACCGGGGAGCTGTTTTTT. As protein: CANTRGPSNTGELFF.

This sequence joins TRBV5-1 and TRBJ2-1; D call uncertain. There are 11 residues in the CDR3. Germline assignment: CDR1 SGHRS and CDR2 YFSETQ. Trimming took off 2 bases at V and 6 bases at J, with 3 bases between the two ends. CDR3 coding DNA: TGCGCCAGCAGCTTCGTCAATGAGCAGTTCTTC. It yields the protein CASSFVNEQFF.

The rearrangement joins TRBV7-8 to TRBJ1-5; TRBD1 is a possible D gene (5 bases). V was cut by 2 bases and J by 1 base, with 9 bases left in between. Looked up from germline, CDR1 is SGHVS and CDR2 is FQNEAQ. The CDR3 contains 15 residues. The CDR3 nucleotides read TGTGCCAGCAGCTTATTGGGACTGAGCAATCAGCCCCAGCATTTT. Its translation is CASSLLGLSNQPQHF.

The chain links TRBV19 to TRBJ1-5; no clear D gene. The CDR3 contains 14 residues. Trimming removed 6 bases at V and 7 bases at J, with 16 bases between. Germline V gene lookup returns CDR1 LNHDA and CDR2 SQIVND (reference sequence). DNA of the CDR3: TGTGCCAGTAGGCGGGAGGAACTTGGCCAGCCCCAGCATTTT. Amino acids: CASRREELGQPQHF.

The CDR3, as DNA: TGTGCCAGCTCACCACTCCTCGGACAGGGGGCTAGTGGCTACACCTTC. Its translation is CASSPLLGQGASGYTF. The chain carries TRBV18 and TRBJ1-2, with 11 bases lining up with TRBD1. Germline V gene data show CDR1 as KGHSH and CDR2 as LQKENI. V gave up 1 base and J gave up 7 bases; unmatched junction bases: 8. The CDR3 contains 16 residues.

This rearrangement joins TRBV18 to TRBJ1-2; D is perhaps TRBD1 (6 bases). Germline V lookup: CDR1 KGHSH, CDR2 LQKENI. Trimming removed 3 bases at V and 8 bases at J, with 16 bases between. The CDR3 loop spans 14 amino acids. The CDR3 DNA is TGTGCCAGCTCACCCTCCCAGGGGCCAAGCGGCTACACCTTC. This encodes CASSPSQGPSGYTF.

The chain employs TRBV6-1 and TRBJ2-7; tentatively, D is TRBD2 (5 bases). The V end was cut by 5 bases, the J end by 3 bases, with 14 bases between. The CDR3 contains 14 residues. CDR1 and CDR2 from the germline V gene are MNHNS and SASEGT. This chain's CDR3 is CASSKREGDYEQYF. The CDR3, as DNA: TGTGCCAGCAGTAAACGCGAGGGCGACTACGAGCAGTACTTC.

Concerning this clone: Other nucleotide sequences from this sample produce the same CDR3. J is TRBJ2-3 and V is TRBV5-1; 9 bases align to TRBD2. Germline trimming cut 2 bases from V and 1 base from J; bases unmatched to any gene: 2. In germline, CDR1 is SGHRS, CDR2 YFSETQ. The CDR3 totals 15 residues. CDR3 protein: CASSLWTSGTDTQYF. The CDR3 DNA is TGCGCCAGCAGCTTATGGACTAGCGGCACAGATACGCAGTATTTT.

The chain links TRBV7-2 to TRBJ2-7; D perhaps matches TRBD2 (5 bases). The CDR3 has 13 amino acids. CDR1 and CDR2 from the germline V gene are SGHTA and FQGNSA. V lost 5 bases and J lost 6, with 14 bases in between. This CDR3 is CASSPVREGEQYF. The DNA of the CDR3 is TGTGCCAGCAGCCCAGTTCGAGAGGGCGAGCAGTACTTC.

The gene calls are TRBV21-1 and TRBJ2-7; the tabulated D call, TRBD2, remains unverified against the DNA. TRBV21-1 is a recognized pseudogene. This CDR3 has 15 residues. The CDR3 is CASSTGTRSPHEQYF. The CDR3 DNA sequence: TGTGCCAGCAGCACCGGGACTAGATCCCCCCACGAGCAGTACTTC.

The V and J genes are TRBV4-2 and TRBJ1-4, with D possibly matching TRBD1 (5 bases). Germline values: CDR1 LGHNA, CDR2 YNFKEQ. Trimming removed 3 bases at V and 3 bases at J, with 11 bases between. This CDR3 spans 15 amino acids. The CDR3 reads CASSHNTGSNEKLFF. For the CDR3, the DNA is TGTGCCAGCAGCCATAATACAGGATCTAATGAAAAACTGTTTTTT.

This chain uses TRBV19 with TRBJ2-7, with 9 bases fitting TRBD2. CDR1 LNHDA and CDR2 SQIVND come from the germline V gene (reference sequence). V lost 7 bases to trimming and J lost 3 bases; unmatched junction nucleotides: 7. The CDR3 is made up of 14 amino acids. This chain's CDR3 is CASTISGSHYEQYF. DNA for the CDR3: TGTGCCAGTACCATTAGCGGGAGCCACTACGAGCAGTACTTC.

The chain recombines TRBV19 with TRBJ2-7; 9 bases are shared with TRBD2. The germline V gene encodes CDR1 LNHDA and CDR2 SQIVND (reference sequence). CDR3 size: 15 residues. J gave up 7 bases and V 3 bases, and 10 bases lay outside the gene matches. CDR3 protein: CASSIPAGGPKEQYF. CDR3 nucleotide sequence: TGTGCCAGTAGTATTCCGGCGGGAGGGCCTAAGGAGCAGTACTTC. Drawing the rest from reference TRBV19 and TRBJ2-7, the complete variable domain is DGGITQSPKYLFRKEGQNVTLSCEQNLNHDAMYWYRQDPGQGLRLIYYSQIVNDFQKGDIAEGYSVSREKKESFPLTVTSAQKNPTAFYLCASSIPAGGPKEQYFGPGTRLTVT.

The chain combines TRBV5-4 with TRBJ2-2, with 13 nucleotides matching TRBD2. Germline values: CDR1 SGHNT, CDR2 YYREEE (reference sequence). The junction had 9 bases not matched to a gene; V was cut back by 2 bases and J by 5 bases. The CDR3 has 18 residues. CDR3 sequence (DNA): TGTGCCAGCAGCTTACTAGCGGGAGGGGGCCCTGGGACCGGGGAGCTGTTTTTT. Residues: CASSLLAGGGPGTGELFF.

The V and J genes are TRBV12-3 or TRBV12-4 and TRBJ2-1; maybe TRBD1 (5 bases). Trimming shortened V by 3 bases and J by 7 bases, and 10 bases separated the two germline ends. The CDR3 sequence is 13 residues long. The CDR3 sequence: CASSFGARNEQFF. Here the CDR3 DNA reads TGTGCCAGCAGTTTTGGGGCCAGAAATGAGCAGTTCTTC.

The genes are TRBV7-2 and TRBJ1-1; TRBD1 might be the D (6 bases). Trimming stripped 3 bases from V and 1 base from J, with 9 bases between. This CDR3 is 14 amino acids long. CDR1 SGHTA and CDR2 FQGNSA come from the germline V gene. The CDR3 nucleotides read TGTGCCAGCAGCTTCCGGACAGCGAACACTGAAGCTTTCTTT. The encoded protein is CASSFRTANTEAFF.

This chain joins TRBV18 and TRBJ2-1, with 11 bases that match TRBD2. CDR3 length: 14 residues. V lost 8 bases to trimming and J lost 5 bases; unmatched junction nucleotides: 5. Germline-derived CDR1 and CDR2 are KGHSH and LQKENI. The CDR3 DNA follows: TGTGCCAGCGCGGGACTAGCGGACAACAATGAGCAGTTCTTC. Translation: CASAGLADNNEQFF.

In DNA, the CDR3 is TGTGCCAGCAGCTTAACTTTTTCCTCGAACACCGGGGAGCTGTTTTTT. It encodes CASSLTFSSNTGELFF. The genes are TRBV7-3 and TRBJ2-2; D is unresolved. V lost 0 bases and J 0 bases, leaving 8 bases between the germline ends. CDR3 length: 16 amino acids. Germline V gene sequence: CDR1 SGHTA, CDR2 FQGTGA.